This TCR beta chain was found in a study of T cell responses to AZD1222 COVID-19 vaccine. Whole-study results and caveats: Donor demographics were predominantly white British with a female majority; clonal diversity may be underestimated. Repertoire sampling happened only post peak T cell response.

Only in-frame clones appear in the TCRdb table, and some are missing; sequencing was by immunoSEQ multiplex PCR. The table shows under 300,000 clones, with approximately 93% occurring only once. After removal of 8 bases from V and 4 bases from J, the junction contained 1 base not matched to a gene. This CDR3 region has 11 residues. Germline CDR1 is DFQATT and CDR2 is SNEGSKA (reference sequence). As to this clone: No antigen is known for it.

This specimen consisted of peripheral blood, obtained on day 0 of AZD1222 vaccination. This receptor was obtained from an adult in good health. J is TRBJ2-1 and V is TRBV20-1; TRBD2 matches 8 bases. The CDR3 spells CSSGSYNEQFF. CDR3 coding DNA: TGCAGTAGCGGGAGTTACAATGAGCAGTTCTTC.